The source of this T cell receptor beta chain is a study of cytomegalovirus exposure and HLA in healthy donors. 13 Jbeta primers and 60 Vbeta primers were used for the PCR. Clones were sequenced by immunoSEQ multiplex PCR, and TCRdb holds only the in-frame ones, with some missing. The data contain 250,000 to 350,000 clones, roughly 88% of them singletons. V was shortened by 4 bases and J by 2 bases, with 12 bases between the two germline ends. Per germline, CDR1 SGDLS and CDR2 YYNGEE. CDR3 length: 14 amino acids. The chain is built from TRBV9 and TRBJ1-1; weak D call: TRBD1 (5 bases). The source is a man in his forties in good health and CMV-seropositive. The sequenced sample was PBMCs. The chain's CDR3 is CASSPGGGNTEAFF. CDR3 nucleotides: TGTGCCAGCAGCCCCGGCGGGGGAAACACTGAAGCTTTCTTT.